A single T cell receptor (beta chain) is shown here with its context. The antigen is undetermined. These data originate in a study of shared clonotypes between healthy human individuals. Background on the study: Three plates were used per donor for CD4 naive, three for CD4 memory, two for CD8 naive and one for CD8 memory.

CD45RO-negative, CCR7-selected cells formed the naive CD8 fraction, which excluded terminally differentiated effector memory CD45RA+ cells. Trimming stripped 7 bases from V and 1 base from J, with 24 bases between. The CDR3 totals 18 residues. Germline loops: CDR1 LNHDA, CDR2 SQIVND (reference sequence). Whole-study results and caveats: Clonotypes shared by all four donors outscored non-shared clonotypes in generation probability.

Sequencing was performed with immunoSEQ multiplex PCR; in TCRdb, only in-frame clones are kept and a portion is missing. The table lists 550,000 to 650,000 clones, approximately 96% of them singletons. Sequencing was performed on naive CD8+ T cells sorted from blood. The TCR comes from a woman in her twenties or thirties in good health. This rearrangement joins TRBV19 to TRBJ2-3; D is possibly TRBD2 (5 bases). As DNA, the CDR3 is TGTGCCAGTAAACCATTCCGGGGTACGTCCTATGGCACAGATACGCAGTATTTT. Protein product: CASKPFRGTSYGTDTQYF. Together with reference TRBV19 and TRBJ2-3, the CDR3 gives the full variable domain: DGGITQSPKYLFRKEGQNVTLSCEQNLNHDAMYWYRQDPGQGLRLIYYSQIVNDFQKGDIAEGYSVSREKKESFPLTVTSAQKNPTAFYLCASKPFRGTSYGTDTQYFGPGTRLTVL.